These 20 T cell receptor beta chains were all obtained from the same sample, sequenced in a study of OX40 agonist ivuxolimab in advanced cancers. Assay: immunoSEQ multiplex PCR; the TCRdb copy retains only in-frame clones and omits some. The table has around 110,000 clones, roughly nine tenths seen once. The starting material was CD4+ or CD8+ T cells sorted from blood, obtained in a trial of the OX40 agonist ivuxolimab. These receptors were obtained from an adult with an advanced solid tumor such as melanoma, head and neck, liver or kidney cancer.

The chain couples TRBV18 to TRBJ2-3; possibly TRBD2 for D (5 bases). The CDR3 has 15 residues. Germline loops: CDR1 KGHSH, CDR2 LQKENI. V was trimmed by 3 bases and J by 1 base, leaving 11 bases between them. In DNA, the CDR3 is TGTGCCAGCTCACCTGGGAGCGTGGGCACAGATACGCAGTATTTT. This translates into CASSPGSVGTDTQYF.

The genes are TRBV6-1 and TRBJ1-4, with no clear D. The CDR3 contains 15 residues. CDR1 and CDR2 (germline): MNHNS, SASEGT. V was clipped by 2 bases and J by 4 bases, with 11 bases between them. The CDR3 DNA follows: TGTGCCAGCAGTGAATCCAGGTCCCTTAATGAAAAACTGTTTTTT. Its protein product is CASSESRSLNEKLFF.

This clone is a singleton in its sample. V usage is TRBV4-3 and J usage is TRBJ1-4, with 8 bases aligning to TRBD1. The CDR3 spans 15 residues. After removal of 0 bases from V and 6 bases from J, the junction contained 3 bases not matched to a gene. The germline CDR1 and CDR2 sequences are LGHNA and YSLEER. The CDR3 sequence: CASSQDGQGDEKLFF. The DNA of the CDR3 is TGCGCCAGCAGCCAAGACGGACAGGGCGATGAAAAACTGTTTTTT.

The rearrangement uses TRBV5-6 and TRBJ2-3; D is unresolved. Germline V gene data show CDR1 as SGHDT and CDR2 as YYEEEE. Trimming stripped 4 bases from V and 0 bases from J, with 18 bases between. This CDR3 contains 17 residues. The CDR3 bases are TGTGCCAGCAGCCGTGTCGGAGCTATACTGAGCACAGATACGCAGTATTTT. It specifies CASSRVGAILSTDTQYF.

The genes are TRBV2 and TRBJ2-7; 7 nucleotides align to TRBD1. V was pared by 6 bases and J by 2 bases, with 7 bases of the junction left unmatched. Germline V gene data show CDR1 as SNHLY and CDR2 as FYNNEI. The CDR3 has 14 amino acids. Here the CDR3 DNA reads TGTGCCAGCAGCGGGACAGTGATCCCCTACGAGCAGTACTTC. Protein product: CASSGTVIPYEQYF.

The V call is TRBV7-3, the J call TRBJ2-7; D uncertain. The ends were cut back, 5 bases at V and 6 bases at J, with 14 bases in the middle. This CDR3 has 13 amino acids. The germline V gene has CDR1 SGHTA and CDR2 FQGTGA. The CDR3 nucleotides are TGTGCCAGCAGCCTAGGGATGTCCGGCGAGCAGTACTTC. Its translation: CASSLGMSGEQYF.

The rearrangement joins TRBV5-6 to TRBJ1-1; D is undetermined. V gave up 0 bases and J gave up 1 base, with 10 bases separating them. Per the germline V gene, CDR1 is SGHDT and CDR2 is YYEEEE. This CDR3 has 15 amino acids. The CDR3 DNA reads TGTGCCAGCAGCTTGGGTTCAGTCCCGAACACTGAAGCTTTCTTT. Residues: CASSLGSVPNTEAFF.

In its sample, this clone was seen a few times. The V gene is TRBV6-6, the J gene TRBJ2-5; 7 positions match TRBD2. The CDR3 extends over 13 amino acids. Germline V gene data show CDR1 as MNHNY and CDR2 as SVGAGI (reference sequence). Losses at the gene ends were 6 bases for V and 5 bases for J; bases not matched to a gene: 6. As DNA, the CDR3 is TGTGCCAGCAGCCTGCGGGGGTTTGAGACCCAGTACTTC. This encodes CASSLRGFETQYF.

This clone was seen a few times. The gene calls are TRBV2 and TRBJ1-6; D is unclear. Germline CDR1 and CDR2: SNHLY and FYNNEI. V lost 5 bases and J 10 bases, leaving 15 bases between the germline ends. This CDR3 contains 14 residues. The CDR3 nucleotides are TGTGCCAGCAGTAGAGACCCCAAGGAGTCACCCCTCCACTTT. The encoded protein is CASSRDPKESPLHF.

The rearrangement joins TRBV7-2 to TRBJ1-3; D remains unclear. Germline CDR1 is SGHTA and CDR2 is FQGNSA. V gave up 2 bases and J gave up 3 bases, with 11 bases separating them. This CDR3 is built from 15 residues. In DNA, the CDR3 is TGTGCCAGCAGCTTAATATGGGATTTTGGAAACACCATATATTTT. Encoded protein: CASSLIWDFGNTIYF.

This sequence joins TRBV5-4 and TRBJ2-3; 10 positions match TRBD2. CDR3 length: 19 amino acids. V trimming: 1 base; J trimming: 1 base; junction bases outside the gene matches: 12. Germline CDR1 reads SGHNT; CDR2 reads YYREEE (reference sequence). The DNA for the CDR3 is TGTGCCAGCAGCTTGAGGCACTCTAGCGGGGGATGGGGCACAGATACGCAGTATTTT. This codes for CASSLRHSSGGWGTDTQYF.

This sequence joins TRBV5-1 and TRBJ2-3; D remains ambiguous. The CDR3 is 13 amino acids. Trimming left V 4 bases short and J 6 bases short, with 12 bases between. Looked up from germline, CDR1 is SGHRS and CDR2 is YFSETQ. CDR3 sequence: CASSLFTTDTQYF. CDR3 coding DNA: TGCGCCAGCAGCCTCTTTACGACCGATACGCAGTATTTT.

The chain recombines TRBV9 with TRBJ1-1, with unresolved D. The germline V and J ends were trimmed by 4 bases and 0 bases, with 16 bases remaining between them. The CDR3 has 16 residues. Germline V lookup: CDR1 SGDLS, CDR2 YYNGEE. CDR3 nucleotides: TGTGCCAGCAGCATACGACCGGTAACAATGAACACTGAAGCTTTCTTT. Translation gives CASSIRPVTMNTEAFF.

Of note for this clone: The identical CDR3 is also encoded by other nucleotide sequences in the sample. V is TRBV18 and J is TRBJ2-3, with 9 bases that match TRBD1. There are 14 residues in the CDR3. Germline values: CDR1 KGHSH, CDR2 LQKENI. J gave up 3 bases and V 4 bases, and 2 bases lay outside the gene matches. CDR3 DNA: TGTGCCAGCTCACTCGGACAGGGGACAGATACGCAGTATTTT. Protein product: CASSLGQGTDTQYF.

In this sample, this clone turned up a few times. The rearrangement joins TRBV5-4 to TRBJ1-4; 9 nucleotides agree with TRBD1. This CDR3 is 16 amino acids long. Germline CDR1 reads SGHNT; CDR2 reads YYREEE (reference sequence). The V segment lost 3 bases and the J segment 7 bases; nucleotides outside the gene matches: 10. CDR3 sequence reads: CASSYATGGKGEKLFF. CDR3 nucleotides: TGTGCCAGCAGCTATGCGACAGGGGGTAAGGGTGAAAAACTGTTTTTT.

The rearrangement links TRBV5-5 to TRBJ2-5; D gene unclear. The CDR3 is made up of 12 amino acids. The V end was cut by 1 base, the J end by 3 bases, with 4 bases between. Germline lookup yields CDR1 SGHKS and CDR2 YYEKEE (reference sequence). In DNA, the CDR3 is TGTGCCAGCAGCTTGTACGAAGAGACCCAGTACTTC. Translated, it gives CASSLYEETQYF.

J is TRBJ2-7 and V is TRBV5-4; D perhaps matches TRBD2 (6 bases). This CDR3 comprises 15 residues. Looked up from germline, CDR1 is SGHNT and CDR2 is YYREEE (reference sequence). V lost 5 bases and J 0 bases, leaving 15 bases between the germline ends. This CDR3 reads CASREGALSSYEQYF. The DNA for the CDR3 is TGTGCCAGCAGGGAGGGCGCTCTAAGCTCCTACGAGCAGTACTTC.

Only one count was recorded for this clone. This chain connects TRBV5-4 to TRBJ1-1; D might be TRBD1 (6 bases). CDR1 SGHNT and CDR2 YYREEE come from the germline V gene (reference sequence). V dropped 2 bases and J dropped 3 bases, with 11 bases sitting between them. The CDR3 sequence is 14 residues long. The chain's CDR3 is CASSFTGIDTEAFF. Written as DNA, the CDR3 is TGTGCCAGCAGCTTTACAGGGATAGACACTGAAGCTTTCTTT.

The chain combines TRBV5-1 with TRBJ2-5, with TRBD1 as a possible D gene (6 bases). In germline, CDR1 is SGHRS, CDR2 YFSETQ. CDR3 size: 15 residues. With 5 bases removed from V and 5 bases from J, the gap between germline ends came to 19 bases. The CDR3 spells CASSLSGVFRETQYF. In nucleotides, the CDR3 is TGCGCCAGCAGTCTTTCAGGGGTCTTTCGGGAGACCCAGTACTTC.

The genes are TRBV6-6 and TRBJ1-1; D possibly corresponds to TRBD1 (6 bases). From germline, CDR1 is MNHNY and CDR2 SVGAGI (reference sequence). V lost 4 bases, J lost 3 bases, and 15 bases lay in between. The CDR3 totals 15 residues. This CDR3 reads CASSFLDRRDTEAFF. The CDR3 coding sequence is TGTGCCAGCAGTTTCCTTGACAGGAGGGACACTGAAGCTTTCTTT.